The 15 T cell receptor beta chains below come from one sample, sequenced in a study of Tregs in tolerant kidney transplant recipients. The assay was immunoSEQ multiplex PCR, and TCRdb's table has in-frame clones only and misses some. This table holds roughly 250,000 clones, roughly four fifths found once. The specimen sequenced was CD4+ T cells from blood. These receptors came from a human donor in good health.

This chain uses TRBV2 with TRBJ1-1, with TRBD1 matching 9 bases. The trim removed 6 bases at V and 1 base at J, leaving 3 bases unmatched. The germline CDR1 and CDR2 sequences are SNHLY and FYNNEI. The length of the CDR3 is 14 residues. CDR3 region: CASRDRGRNTEAFF. CDR3 nucleotides: TGTGCCAGCAGAGACAGGGGGAGGAACACTGAAGCTTTCTTT.

The chain recombines TRBV27 with TRBJ2-7, with D uncertain. Deletions cut 3 bases from V and 2 bases from J, with 17 bases between. Germline values: CDR1 MNHEY, CDR2 SMNVEV (reference sequence). The CDR3 has 16 amino acids. The CDR3 loop reads CASSFVGLSRPYEQYF. The CDR3 bases are TGTGCCAGCAGTTTTGTCGGGCTTTCGAGACCCTACGAGCAGTACTTC.

CDR3: CASSYGSLRQREQFF. The CDR3 nucleotides read TGTGCCAGCAGTTACGGGAGTCTCCGGCAACGCGAGCAGTTCTTC. J is TRBJ2-1 and V is TRBV27; tentative D call: TRBD2 (6 bases). The CDR3 consists of 15 residues. Germline V CDR1 and CDR2: MNHEY, SMNVEV (reference sequence). The V end was cut by 4 bases, the J end by 10 bases, with 20 bases between.

This chain links TRBV5-1 with TRBJ2-5; 9 nucleotides match TRBD1. The CDR3 runs 14 residues. Per the germline V gene, CDR1 is SGHRS and CDR2 is YFSETQ. Trimming cost V 4 bases and J 4 bases; bases outside gene matches: 5. The CDR3 here is CASSPGQGSETQYF. The CDR3 DNA is TGCGCCAGCAGCCCGGGACAGGGTTCAGAGACCCAGTACTTC.

The chain links TRBV7-8 to TRBJ2-5, with 8 bases aligning to TRBD1. The J call could be wrong; TRBJ2-7 is a better fit for the DNA end. This CDR3 spans 15 amino acids. Looked up from germline, CDR1 is SGHVS and CDR2 is FQNEAQ. The CDR3 DNA follows: TGTGCCAGCAGCTTAGATCGGGACAGGACCTACGAGCAGTACTTC. This gives the protein CASSLDRDRTYEQYF.

The chain carries TRBV9 and TRBJ1-2; 10 bases are a match to TRBD1. V trimming: 1 base; J trimming: 10 bases; junction bases outside the gene matches: 7. The germline CDR1 and CDR2 sequences are SGDLS and YYNGEE. This CDR3 comprises 14 residues. The CDR3: CASSVSGTGDHYTF. CDR3 nucleotides: TGTGCCAGCAGCGTATCTGGGACAGGGGATCACTACACCTTC.

The rearrangement uses TRBV10-1 and TRBJ2-4; no definite D call. Trimming stripped 3 bases from V and 8 bases from J, with 14 bases between. This CDR3 contains 14 residues. Germline-derived CDR1 and CDR2 are WNHNN and SYGVQD (reference sequence). The DNA of the CDR3 is TGCGCCAGCAGTGAAGGCGGCACACGGGACATTCAGTACTTC. The encoded protein is CASSEGGTRDIQYF.

Comments on this clone: This sample also contains other DNA sequences that code for the same CDR3. The chain combines TRBV4-2 with TRBJ2-7, with 10 bases that match TRBD2. This CDR3 has 16 amino acids. V was pared by 0 bases and J by 3 bases, with 5 bases of the junction left unmatched. The germline V gene encodes CDR1 LGHNA and CDR2 YNFKEQ. The CDR3 region is CASSQEELAGDYEQYF. In nucleotides, the CDR3 is TGTGCCAGCAGCCAAGAGGAGCTAGCGGGGGACTACGAGCAGTACTTC.

The genes are TRBV2 and TRBJ1-6; no clear D. Germline V gene data show CDR1 as SNHLY and CDR2 as FYNNEI. V gave up 5 bases and J gave up 5 bases, with 7 bases separating them. The length of the CDR3 is 13 residues. CDR3 DNA: TGTGCCAGCAGTTATATGGATAATTCACCCCTCCACTTT. Residues: CASSYMDNSPLHF.

The CDR3 sequence is CASSSPRDSTGYEQYF. The CDR3, as DNA: TGTGCCAGCAGTTCCCCCCGGGACAGCACGGGCTACGAGCAGTACTTC. V usage is TRBV2 and J usage is TRBJ2-7, with 7 bases lining up with TRBD1. The CDR3 spans 16 residues. Germline V gene lookup returns CDR1 SNHLY and CDR2 FYNNEI. After removal of 5 bases from V and 3 bases from J, the junction contained 13 bases not matched to a gene.

The J gene is TRBJ1-1, the V gene TRBV5-4; D is unclear. Trimming shortened V by 0 bases and J by 1 base, and 13 bases separated the two germline ends. There are 16 residues in the CDR3. Germline assignment: CDR1 SGHNT and CDR2 YYREEE (reference sequence). The CDR3: CASSLGAGGRNTEAFF. Written as DNA, the CDR3 is TGTGCCAGCAGCTTGGGGGCCGGCGGGCGGAACACTGAAGCTTTCTTT.

This chain links TRBV6-1 with TRBJ2-3, with a tentative D call TRBD2 (5 bases). The CDR3 sequence is 15 residues long. Germline CDR1 reads MNHNS; CDR2 reads SASEGT. V was pared by 1 base and J by 2 bases, with 10 bases between. The chain's CDR3 is CASSEGPRATDTQYF. CDR3 in DNA: TGTGCCAGCAGTGAAGGCCCGAGGGCCACAGATACGCAGTATTTT.

The gene calls are TRBV5-1 and TRBJ2-7, with 9 nucleotides matching TRBD2. Germline V gene data show CDR1 as SGHRS and CDR2 as YFSETQ. V gave up 0 bases and J gave up 7 bases; unmatched junction bases: 11. This CDR3 contains 16 residues. The CDR3 loop is CASSLGALSGSGEQYF. DNA of the CDR3: TGCGCCAGCAGCTTGGGGGCACTTAGCGGGAGTGGGGAGCAGTACTTC.

This clone showed up just once. The chain combines TRBV6-5 with TRBJ1-1, with D perhaps matching TRBD1 (5 bases). From germline, CDR1 is MNHEY and CDR2 SVGAGI. V was pared by 5 bases and J by 5 bases, with 12 bases between. The CDR3 is 13 amino acids. CDR3 nucleotide sequence: TGTGCCAGCAGTGCGACAGAGGAGACTGAAGCTTTCTTT. Translated, it gives CASSATEETEAFF.

The rearrangement uses TRBV20-1 and TRBJ2-3; D is ambiguous. From germline, CDR1 is DFQATT and CDR2 SNEGSKA (reference sequence). V was clipped by 8 bases and J by 0 bases, with 6 bases between them. The CDR3 length is 11 residues. For the CDR3, the DNA is TGCAGTCGTGGCAGCACAGATACGCAGTATTTT. Translation: CSRGSTDTQYF.